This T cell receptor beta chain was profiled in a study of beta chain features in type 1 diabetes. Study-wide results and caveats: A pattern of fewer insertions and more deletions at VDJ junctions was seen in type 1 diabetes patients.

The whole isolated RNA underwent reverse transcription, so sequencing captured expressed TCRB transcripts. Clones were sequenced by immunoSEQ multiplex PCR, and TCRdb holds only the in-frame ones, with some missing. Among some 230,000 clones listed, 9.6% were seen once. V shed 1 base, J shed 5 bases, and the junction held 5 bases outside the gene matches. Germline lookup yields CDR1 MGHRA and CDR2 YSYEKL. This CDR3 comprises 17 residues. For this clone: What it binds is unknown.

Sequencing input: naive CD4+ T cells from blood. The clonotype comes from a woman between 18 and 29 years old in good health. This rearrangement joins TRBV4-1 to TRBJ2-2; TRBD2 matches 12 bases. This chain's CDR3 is CASSQVSLAGGTGELFF. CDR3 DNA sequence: TGCGCCAGCAGCCAAGTGTCCCTAGCGGGAGGGACCGGGGAGCTGTTTTTT.